A selection of T cell receptor beta chains follows, all from one sample in a study of blood T cell repertoires in COVID-19. Data came from immunoSEQ multiplex PCR; TCRdb stores just in-frame clones and leaves some out. The repertoire consists of about 330,000 clones, with roughly 89% occurring once and the leading ten covering just over 9.5%. The sequencing sample was made of peripheral blood. Source of these receptors: a man aged 30 to 45 with COVID-19, enrolled during active disease. CDR3s leave out the opening cysteine and the closing phenylalanine or tryptophan. Each record gives: J gene, D gene, V gene, clone size, CDR3 protein. The D gene is left open where the match is weak. A clone size is listed for some rows: how often the clone was seen (once, few, many), or a class if it is expanded.

TRBJ1-4 | - | TRBV2 | - | ASSGRRGNEKLF
TRBJ2-1 | - | TRBV7-9 | - | ASSFGGPSYNEQF
TRBJ1-5 | - | TRBV27 | - | ASSLGQSNQPQH
TRBJ1-5 | TRBD1 | TRBV25-1 | few | ASSEFTGTGHQPQH
TRBJ2-2 | TRBD1 | TRBV5-1 | - | ASSFGSRQGDGELF
TRBJ1-5 | - | TRBV21-1 | - | AGGSNRGWRNQPQH
TRBJ2-3 | - | TRBV7-8 | once | ASSLFAGSTDTQY
TRBJ1-1 | - | TRBV3-1/TRBV3-2 | - | ASSPQAPRRMNTEAF
TRBJ1-1 | TRBD1 | TRBV11-2 | - | ASSRDRGITEAF
TRBJ1-5 | - | TRBV10-3 | - | ASGGGRSNNQPQH
TRBJ1-1 | - | TRBV9 | once | ASSLTDSPNTEAF
TRBJ1-6 | - | TRBV2 | - | ASNAWGESSYNSPLH
TRBJ2-3 | - | TRBV5-4 | once | ASSSYRGDTQY
TRBJ2-7 | TRBD1 | TRBV9 | - | ASSRTGGIEGEQY
TRBJ1-1 | TRBD1 | TRBV7-9 | - | ASSLAEDRVEAF
TRBJ2-4 | TRBD1 | TRBV2 | - | ASNGQGRRDIQY
TRBJ2-1 | TRBD1 | TRBV7-3 | - | ASSSSGQGYNEQF
TRBJ2-1 | TRBD2 | TRBV5-4 | - | ASSSTLAGGYNEQF
TRBJ1-1 | TRBD1 | TRBV19 | - | ASTLNRGPDTEAF
TRBJ1-3 | TRBD1 | TRBV5-1 | - | ASSLPQGANGNTIY
TRBJ1-5 | TRBD1 | TRBV28 | - | ASRTGTGGNQPQH
TRBJ2-7 | TRBD2 | TRBV3-1/TRBV3-2 | - | ASSRGASGIYSYEQY
TRBJ2-6 | - | TRBV14 | - | ASGSSSGANVLT
TRBJ2-7 | - | TRBV4-1 | - | ASSQGDGAGEQY
TRBJ1-3 | TRBD1 | TRBV28 | - | ASSLSRGYGNTIY
TRBJ2-1 | TRBD2 | TRBV6-5 | - | ASRTGTSGSNEQF
TRBJ2-3 | - | TRBV28 | - | ASRQYRASTDTQY
TRBJ1-5 | TRBD1 | TRBV7-2 | - | ASSPRGVSGNQPQH
TRBJ2-5 | TRBD2 | TRBV7-3 | - | ASSLIGTSGRVTETQY
TRBJ1-1 | - | TRBV27 | - | ASVRNTEAF
TRBJ1-6 | - | TRBV27 | - | ASSFLRDSPLH
TRBJ2-1 | TRBD2 | TRBV6-2/TRBV6-3 | - | ASSATGTSGTSGHNEQF
TRBJ2-3 | - | TRBV4-3 | - | ASSQDRGPTDTQY
TRBJ2-7 | TRBD1 | TRBV18 | - | ASSANTGEVHYEQY
TRBJ2-2 | - | TRBV5-1 | - | ASPPRGGGELF
TRBJ2-7 | TRBD1 | TRBV18 | - | ASSPLGQGSYEQY
TRBJ2-6 | - | TRBV9 | - | ASSVRSGANVLT
TRBJ2-1 | TRBD2 | TRBV19 | few | ASSIRAGASQNEQF
TRBJ2-2 | TRBD1 | TRBV14 | - | ASSPLPQGANTGELF
TRBJ1-3 | TRBD1 | TRBV6-5 | - | ASSLGTDGNTIY
TRBJ2-7 | TRBD2 | TRBV6-2/TRBV6-3 | - | ASSLPGLAGRGHEQY
TRBJ2-2 | TRBD2 | TRBV6-1 | few | ASSEALPSGGRAGELF